These T cell receptor beta chains were read from a single sample in a study of T cells in Graves' hyperthyroidism and ophthalmopathy. MiXCR, run by TCRdb on the multiplex PCR reads, gives a single entry per CDR3 protein. The table lists 500,000 to 800,000 distinct CDR3 sequences, over 40% of them singletons. Input material: peripheral blood or thyroid tissue (not recorded which). The source of these receptors is an adult man with Graves' disease, either hyperthyroidism or ophthalmopathy (not recorded which). CDR3s include the opening cysteine and the closing phenylalanine or tryptophan. The D gene is left open where the match is weak. Clone size is stated in some rows and not others, as once, few, many or a class when expanded.

CDR3 DNA,CDR3 protein,V gene,J gene,CDR3 length,D gene,clone size
TGTGCCAGCAGCTTAAGAGACTCGAACACTGAAGCTTTCTTT,CASSLRDSNTEAFF,TRBV7-2,TRBJ1-1,14,.,many
TGTGCCAGCAGTGAGACAGAGATCTCTGGAAACACCATATATTTT,CASSETEISGNTIYF,TRBV2,TRBJ1-3,15,.,many
TGCAGTGCTAGCGGCAAGAACTATGGCTACACCTTC,CSASGKNYGYTF,TRBV20-1,TRBJ1-2,12,.,many
TGTGCCAGCAGTGAGTCGCGGACAGGGGGCAACGAGCAGTACTTC,CASSESRTGGNEQYF,TRBV24-1,TRBJ2-7,15,TRBD1,.
TGTGCCAGCAGGGACCGCAGTAGGGCCAACGTCCTGACTTTC,CASRDRSRANVLTF,TRBV6-5,TRBJ2-6,14,.,.
TGTGCCAGCAGCTCGTCCATTCTCCGACAGGGGGCGCGGAACACTGAAGCTTTCTTT,CASSSSILRQGARNTEAFF,TRBV7-9,TRBJ1-1,19,TRBD1,.
TGTGCCAGCAATTGGGAGAACAATCAGCCCCAGCATTTT,CASNWENNQPQHF,TRBV2,TRBJ1-5,13,.,.
TGTGCCAGCAGTTTGGACAGGGGGGTCTACGAGCAGTACTTC,CASSLDRGVYEQYF,TRBV6-5,TRBJ2-7,14,TRBD1,.
TGCAGTGCTAGAACAGGGGAGTATAGCAATCAGCCCCAGCATTTT,CSARTGEYSNQPQHF,TRBV20-1,TRBJ1-5,15,TRBD1,.
TGTGCCAGCAGCGAAACCGGACTAGCGGACTACGAGCAGTACTTC,CASSETGLADYEQYF,TRBV9,TRBJ2-7,15,TRBD2,many
TGTGCCAGCAGTACTAGCGGGAGGATAGAGACCCAGTACTTC,CASSTSGRIETQYF,TRBV7-9,TRBJ2-5,14,TRBD2,many
TGTGCCAGCAGCCACCTCACTAGAGGCCACGAGCAGTACTTC,CASSHLTRGHEQYF,TRBV14,TRBJ2-7,14,.,.
TGTGCCAGCAGTTTATCGGGGGCTGGCCAGCCCCAGCATTTT,CASSLSGAGQPQHF,TRBV28,TRBJ1-5,14,.,.
TGTGCCACCAGACGACAGGGAGAGTCCTCTGGAAACACCATATATTTT,CATRRQGESSGNTIYF,TRBV15,TRBJ1-3,16,TRBD1,many
TGTGCCACCAGCAGCATGACAGGGGTAGCTTTCTTT,CATSSMTGVAFF,TRBV15,TRBJ1-1,12,TRBD1,many
TGCAGTGCTAGGCGGGTAGGCTACGAGCAGTACTTC,CSARRVGYEQYF,TRBV20-1,TRBJ2-7,12,.,few
TGCAGCGTTGAAGAGGGTCCTGCGGGGGGGCCGTACAATGAGCAGTACTTC,CSVEEGPAGGPYNEQYF,TRBV10-3,TRBJ2-7,17,TRBD2,.
TGTGCCAGCAGTCGGGAACTAGCGGGAGTCCCTCTCTACGAGCAGTACTTC,CASSRELAGVPLYEQYF,TRBV5-8,TRBJ2-7,17,TRBD2,.
TGCAGCGTCGCTAGCGGGGCCCAAGAGACCCAGTACTTC,CSVASGAQETQYF,TRBV29-1,TRBJ2-5,13,TRBD2,.
TGTGCCATCAGTGAGTCGCAGGGACAGACCTATGGCTACACCTTC,CAISESQGQTYGYTF,TRBV10-3,TRBJ1-2,15,TRBD1,.
TGCAGCGCCTCCGGGACAGGGAATTCACCCCTCCACTTT,CSASGTGNSPLHF,TRBV29-1,TRBJ1-6,13,TRBD1,many
TGTGCCAGCTCACCACTGCAGGGTGGTTCTAACTATGGCTACACCTTC,CASSPLQGGSNYGYTF,TRBV10-3,TRBJ1-2,16,.,.
TGTGCCAGCATGGGACGGAGAGCCTCTGGGGCCAACGTCCTGACTTTC,CASMGRRASGANVLTF,TRBV25-1,TRBJ2-6,16,.,.
TGTGCCAGCAGTGAAGCATTGTGGACAGGGGTCGAGCAGTACTTC,CASSEALWTGVEQYF,TRBV6-1,TRBJ2-7,15,TRBD1,.
TGTGCCAGCATCGGACAGGGAATCGGCTACACCTTC,CASIGQGIGYTF,TRBV7-9,TRBJ1-2,12,TRBD1,.
TGTGCCAGCAGCTTGGTAGGCAGTGGCTACACCTTC,CASSLVGSGYTF,TRBV5-8,TRBJ1-2,12,.,many
TGCAGTGCTAGAGATGCAGGACAGGGGACCTATGGCTACACCTTC,CSARDAGQGTYGYTF,TRBV20-1,TRBJ1-2,15,TRBD1,few
TGCAGCGTTGGGTCAGGGGCCTACTCTGGAAACACCATATATTTT,CSVGSGAYSGNTIYF,TRBV29-1,TRBJ1-3,15,.,.
TGTGCCACCAGTGGCCGTGGGAACGACGAGCAGTACTTC,CATSGRGNDEQYF,TRBV24-1,TRBJ2-7,13,.,many
TGCAGACCGGACAGGGCTTTAGCTAATGAAAAACTGTTTTTT,CRPDRALANEKLFF,TRBV29-1,TRBJ1-4,14,TRBD1,.
TGTGCCATCAGTTCTGACCGCGACGGGGAGCTGTTTTTT,CAISSDRDGELFF,TRBV10-3,TRBJ2-2,13,.,many
TGTGCCAGCAGCTTAGACTTCGAGACCCAGTACTTC,CASSLDFETQYF,TRBV11-2,TRBJ2-5,12,.,many
TGTGCCAGCAGCTCCCACCTTGAAGCTTTCTTT,CASSSHLEAFF,TRBV7-8,TRBJ1-1,11,.,many
TGCAGCGTTGAAAGGACGGGGACGATGAGGACTGAAGCTTTCTTT,CSVERTGTMRTEAFF,TRBV29-1,TRBJ1-1,15,.,many
TGTGCCAGTAGTATAGATGTTACCAGGGGAGCTTTCTTT,CASSIDVTRGAFF,TRBV19,TRBJ1-1,13,.,.
TGTGCCACCAGTGACGGCGGGACCCGCACAGATACGCAGCATTTT,CATSDGGTRTDTQHF,TRBV24-1,TRBJ1-5,15,.,.
TGTGCCAGCAGTTATCAGGGGGCAAATGGCTACACCTTC,CASSYQGANGYTF,TRBV12-3/TRBV12-4,TRBJ1-2,13,TRBD1,once
TGTGCCACCAGCAGCCAGACCTACGAGCAGTACTTC,CATSSQTYEQYF,TRBV15,TRBJ2-7,12,.,.
TGTGCCAGCAGTGAAACGGCGGGGGTTGCGGCTTTCTTT,CASSETAGVAAFF,TRBV2,TRBJ1-1,13,.,many
TGTGCCAGCAGTTTTTCTGGGGGGTTCCTCCACTTT,CASSFSGGFLHF,TRBV27,TRBJ1-6,12,.,.
TGCGCCAGCAGCTTCTCAGGGAGGGATGGCTACACCTTC,CASSFSGRDGYTF,TRBV5-1,TRBJ1-2,13,.,.
TGTGCCAGCAGCCAAGATGGGCTAGCGGGGGTCCGTGGCTACGAGCAGTACTTC,CASSQDGLAGVRGYEQYF,TRBV12-3/TRBV12-4,TRBJ2-7,18,TRBD2,once
TGCAGTGTTAGAGACCGACAGGGGGCTTACCAGCCCCAGCATTTT,CSVRDRQGAYQPQHF,TRBV20-1,TRBJ1-5,15,TRBD1,.
TGTGCCAGCTGCTCGGGACAGGGGGTTACCTACGAGCAGTACTTC,CASCSGQGVTYEQYF,TRBV6-5,TRBJ2-7,15,TRBD1,.
TGTGCCAGCGGGGGGGGCGAGGTCAAGGGCTACACCTTC,CASGGGEVKGYTF,TRBV7-9,TRBJ1-2,13,.,.
TGTGCCAGTAGTCCTCGGGGTCTCCTCTACAATGAGCAGTTCTTC,CASSPRGLLYNEQFF,TRBV19,TRBJ2-1,15,.,.
TGTGCCAGCAGTGAATGGGGCAGTACTGAAGCTTTCTTT,CASSEWGSTEAFF,TRBV25-1,TRBJ1-1,13,.,.
TGTGCCAGCGGGAGACAGGGTACCTACGAGCAGTACTTC,CASGRQGTYEQYF,TRBV9,TRBJ2-7,13,TRBD1,.
TGTGCCACCGGGGACAGCGATAGGGTGGAAGAGCAGTACTTC,CATGDSDRVEEQYF,TRBV24-1,TRBJ2-7,14,TRBD1,many
TGTGCCACCAGCAGAGCGAGGCTCCTAGGGACTAACTCCTACGAGCAGTACTTC,CATSRARLLGTNSYEQYF,TRBV15,TRBJ2-7,18,TRBD2,.
TGTGCCAGCAGCTTAGTGGTAACGGTTGGGACCGGGGAGCTGTTTTTT,CASSLVVTVGTGELFF,TRBV7-2,TRBJ2-2,16,.,many
TGTGCCAGCAGTGACGGGACAGGTCAATCACCCCTCCACTTT,CASSDGTGQSPLHF,TRBV2,TRBJ1-6,14,TRBD1,.
TGTGCCAGCAGTGACGGTTATAATTCACCCCTCCACTTT,CASSDGYNSPLHF,TRBV2,TRBJ1-6,13,.,.
TGTGCCAGCAGTCGGGGGGGGATGAACACTGAAGCTTTCTTT,CASSRGGMNTEAFF,TRBV25-1,TRBJ1-1,14,.,many